This T cell receptor (beta chain) was sequenced in a study of Graves' ophthalmopathy and Graves' hyperthyroidism. This CDR3 is built from 14 residues. V lost 4 bases and J lost 0, with 9 bases in between. Germline CDR1 is SGHTA and CDR2 is FQGNSA. Transcripts of RNA were the source for amplifying TCR beta CDR3 regions. After a first-round RT-PCR with HTBI primers, a second-round multiplex PCR was run. Via MiXCR, TCRdb re-called the multiplex PCR reads, giving one row per CDR3 protein. The sample holds approximately 160,000 distinct CDR3 sequences; around two fifths are singletons and the top ten take around 5.8%.

The sequencing input was peripheral blood. The V and J genes are TRBV7-2 and TRBJ1-1, with D possibly being TRBD1 (5 bases). The receptor was isolated from a middle-aged woman with Graves' ophthalmopathy. CDR3 DNA: TGTGCCAGCAGCTCAGGGATCTTGAACACTGAAGCTTTCTTT. It codes for CASSSGILNTEAFF. The whole variable domain, remainder taken from reference TRBV7-2 and TRBJ1-1, is GAGVSQSPSNKVTEKGKDVELRCDPISGHTALYWYRQSLGQGLEFLIYFQGNSAPDKSGLPSDRFSAERTGGSVSTLTIQRTQQEDSAVYLCASSSGILNTEAFFGQGTRLTVV.